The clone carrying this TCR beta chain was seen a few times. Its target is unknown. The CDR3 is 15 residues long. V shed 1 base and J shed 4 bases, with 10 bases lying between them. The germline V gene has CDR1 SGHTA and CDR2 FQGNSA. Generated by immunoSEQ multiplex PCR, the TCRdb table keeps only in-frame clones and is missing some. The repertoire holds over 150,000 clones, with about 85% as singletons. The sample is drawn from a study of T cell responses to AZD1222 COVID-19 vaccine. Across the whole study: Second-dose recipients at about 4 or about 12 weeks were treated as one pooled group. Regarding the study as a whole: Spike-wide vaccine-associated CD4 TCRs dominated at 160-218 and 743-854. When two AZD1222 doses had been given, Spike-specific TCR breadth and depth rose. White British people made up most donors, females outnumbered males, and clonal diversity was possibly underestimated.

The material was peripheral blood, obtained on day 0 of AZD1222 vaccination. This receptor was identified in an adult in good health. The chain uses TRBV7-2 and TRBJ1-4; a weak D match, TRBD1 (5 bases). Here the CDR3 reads CASSLGGAFNEKLFF. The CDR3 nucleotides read TGTGCCAGCAGCTTAGGAGGGGCGTTTAATGAAAAACTGTTTTTT.